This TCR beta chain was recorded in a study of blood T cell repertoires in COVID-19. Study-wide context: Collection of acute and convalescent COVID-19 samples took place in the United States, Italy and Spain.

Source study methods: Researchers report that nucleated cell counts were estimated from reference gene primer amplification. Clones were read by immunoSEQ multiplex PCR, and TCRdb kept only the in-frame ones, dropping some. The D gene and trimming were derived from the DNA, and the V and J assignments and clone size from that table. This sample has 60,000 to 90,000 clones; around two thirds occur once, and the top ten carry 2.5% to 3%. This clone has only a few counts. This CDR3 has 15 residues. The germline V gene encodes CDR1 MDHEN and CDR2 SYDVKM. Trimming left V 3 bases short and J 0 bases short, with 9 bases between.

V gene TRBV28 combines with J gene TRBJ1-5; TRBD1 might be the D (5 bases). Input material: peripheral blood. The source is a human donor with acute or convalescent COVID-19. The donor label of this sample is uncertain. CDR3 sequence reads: CASSFGQRSNQPQHF. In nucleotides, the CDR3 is TGTGCCAGCAGTTTTGGACAACGTAGCAATCAGCCCCAGCATTTT. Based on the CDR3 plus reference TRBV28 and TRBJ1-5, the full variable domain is DVKVTQSSRYLVKRTGEKVFLECVQDMDHENMFWYRQDPGLGLRLIYFSYDVKMKEKGDIPEGYSVSREKKERFSLILESASTNQTSMYLCASSFGQRSNQPQHFGDGTRLSIL.